The next 27 T cell receptor beta chains were all read from a single sample in a study of CD8 T cells in ankylosing spondylitis. Overall study results and limits: Among TCR beta sequences, a motif of eight highly homologous variants appeared characteristic of ankylosing spondylitis blood.

No antigens are known for them. TCRdb itself ran the 5' RACE reads through MiXCR, one entry per CDR3 protein. Among 400,000 or so distinct CDR3 sequences listed, roughly 26% were seen once. The sequencing input was blood, either unsorted or a sorted T cell fraction (not recorded which). The receptor source for this set is a male donor with ankylosing spondylitis.

This clonotype has just a few counts. The rearrangement uses TRBV18 and TRBJ2-7; a possible D gene is TRBD2 (6 bases). Per germline, CDR1 KGHSH and CDR2 LQKENI. V lost 2 bases and J 5 bases, leaving 10 bases between the germline ends. This CDR3 contains 13 residues. The CDR3 loop is CASSPEGGNEQYV. CDR3 nucleotide sequence: TGTGCCAGCTCACCAGAGGGCGGGAACGAGCAGTACGTC.

This sequence joins TRBV20-1 and TRBJ2-7, with D hard to call. This CDR3 comprises 12 residues. V shed 1 base and J shed 3 bases, with 7 bases lying between them. Germline values: CDR1 DFQATT, CDR2 SNEGSKA (reference sequence). CDR3 nucleotide sequence: TGCAGTGCTAGAGGGGATTTCTACGAGCAGTACTTC. This encodes CSARGDFYEQYF.

This clonotype appeared a few times. J is TRBJ1-1 and V is TRBV3-1, with D perhaps TRBD1 (5 bases). The CDR3 spans 13 residues. The V and J ends lost 8 bases and 4 bases respectively, with 14 bases between them. Germline V gene data show CDR1 as LGHDT and CDR2 as YNNKEL (reference sequence). The DNA for the CDR3 is TGTGCCAGCGGGAAAAGTCAGGGCACTGAAGCTTTCTTT. This gives the protein CASGKSQGTEAFF.

The rearrangement links TRBV9 to TRBJ1-4; TRBD1 agrees at 10 bases. Germline V gene data show CDR1 as SGDLS and CDR2 as YYNGEE. The CDR3 runs 18 residues. Trimming removed 3 bases from V and 7 bases from J; junction bases left unmatched: 15. The CDR3 is CASSASLTGGTFREKLFF. For the CDR3, the DNA is TGTGCCAGCAGCGCCAGTCTGACAGGGGGCACTTTTCGTGAAAAACTGTTTTTT. Full variable domain (remainder filled in from reference TRBV9 and TRBJ1-4): DSGVTQTPKHLITATGQRVTLRCSPRSGDLSVYWYQQSLDQGLQFLIQYYNGEERAKGNILERFSAQQFPDLHSELNLSSLELGDSALYFCASSASLTGGTFREKLFFGSGTQLSVL.

This clonotype was seen a handful of times. This chain uses TRBV5-1 with TRBJ2-3, with 8 bases aligning to TRBD2. Trimming removed 4 bases from V and 0 bases from J; junction bases left unmatched: 7. Germline-derived CDR1 and CDR2 are SGHRS and YFSETQ. This CDR3 has 16 amino acids. CDR3 coding DNA: TGCGCCAGCAGCATAGCGGGACACACTAGCACAGATACGCAGTATTTT. This translates into CASSIAGHTSTDTQYF.

The chain couples TRBV5-1 to TRBJ2-3; 11 bases line up with TRBD2. The CDR3 sequence is 17 residues long. Germline CDR1 reads SGHRS; CDR2 reads YFSETQ. The junction had 11 bases not matched to a gene; V was cut back by 4 bases and J by 4 bases. CDR3 DNA sequence: TGCGCCAGCAGCAAACGCATTAGCGGGAGGGGTGCAGATACGCAGTATTTT. Residues: CASSKRISGRGADTQYF.

The CDR3 nucleotides read TGTGCCAGCACCAGTCGGGGGGGCGGCTACACCTTC. Amino acids: CASTSRGGGYTF. V is TRBV6-5 and J is TRBJ1-2, with D possibly TRBD1 on 6 matching bases. Per the germline V gene, CDR1 is MNHEY and CDR2 is SVGAGI. Trimming left V 7 bases short and J 8 bases short, with 14 bases between. This CDR3 contains 12 residues.

V is TRBV7-9 and J is TRBJ2-7, with 9 bases that match TRBD1. Germline loops: CDR1 SEHNR, CDR2 FQNEAQ (reference sequence). V lost 0 bases to trimming and J lost 9 bases; unmatched junction nucleotides: 9. This CDR3 is 15 amino acids long. Here the CDR3 reads CASSLAGQGVLGQYV. The CDR3 DNA is TGTGCCAGCAGCTTAGCGGGACAGGGAGTTTTGGGGCAGTACGTC.

The genes are TRBV27 and TRBJ2-3; TRBD1 matches 8 bases. Germline V CDR1 and CDR2: MNHEY, SMNVEV (reference sequence). The ends lost 6 bases at V and 2 bases at J; junction bases unmatched: 4. This CDR3 region has 14 residues. CDR3 loop: CASRPDRVTDTQYF. DNA for the CDR3: TGTGCCAGCAGGCCGGACAGGGTCACAGATACGCAGTATTTT.

The chain combines TRBV18 with TRBJ2-7; no firm D call. V lost 0 bases to trimming and J lost 6 bases, with 9 bases between them. The CDR3 extends over 13 amino acids. CDR1 is KGHSH and CDR2 is LQKENI in the germline V gene. The CDR3 region is CASSPPSAAEQYV. The CDR3 DNA reads TGTGCCAGCTCACCACCTTCAGCTGCCGAGCAGTACGTC.

The chain links TRBV6-6 to TRBJ1-4, with TRBD1 as a possible D gene (5 bases). Germline V gene lookup returns CDR1 MNHNY and CDR2 SVGAGI (reference sequence). V lost 10 bases and J 8 bases, leaving 11 bases between the germline ends. The CDR3 covers 11 residues. In nucleotides, the CDR3 is TGTGCCACCAGACAGCGCGAAAAACTGTTTTTT. Translation gives CATRQREKLFF.

This chain connects TRBV7-9 to TRBJ1-3; D unresolved. The V end was cut by 0 bases, the J end by 2 bases, with 8 bases between. This CDR3 region has 15 residues. Germline CDR1 reads SEHNR; CDR2 reads FQNEAQ (reference sequence). CDR3 sequence reads: CASSLAGNAGNTIYF. Written as DNA, the CDR3 is TGTGCCAGCAGCTTAGCGGGGAATGCTGGAAACACCATATATTTT.

Details on this clonotype: Given a much more abundant clone one base away, this may be a read error. This rearrangement joins TRBV20-1 to TRBJ1-1; no reliable D call. The CDR3 length is 14 residues. Germline values: CDR1 DFQATT, CDR2 SNEGSKA (reference sequence). V was clipped by 0 bases and J by 1 base, with 9 bases between them. In nucleotides, the CDR3 is TGCAGTGCTAGAGATGGTAGAGAGAACACTGAAGCTTTCTTT. It translates to CSARDGRENTEAFF.

This clonotype was seen only a few times. This chain joins TRBV20-1 and TRBJ2-7, with 8 nucleotides matching TRBD1. With V trimmed by 1 base and J by 3 bases, 5 bases remained unmatched. This CDR3 contains 14 residues. Germline values: CDR1 DFQATT, CDR2 SNEGSKA (reference sequence). CDR3 residues: CSARVGTGVYEQYF. CDR3 bases: TGCAGTGCTAGAGTCGGGACAGGAGTCTACGAGCAGTACTTC.

This chain joins TRBV6-2 or TRBV6-3 and TRBJ2-5; no definite D call. CDR1 MNHEY and CDR2 SVGEGT come from the germline V gene. The CDR3 covers 14 residues. Trimming stripped 1 base from V and 1 base from J, with 7 bases between. Here the CDR3 DNA reads TGTGCCAGCAGTTACTTCTCCCTCCAAGAGACCCAGTACTTC. This encodes CASSYFSLQETQYF.

This clonotype has only a few counts. The chain combines TRBV20-1 with TRBJ2-2, with TRBD1 as a possible D gene (5 bases). The CDR3 sequence is 15 residues long. Trimming shortened V by 0 bases and J by 1 base, and 9 bases separated the two germline ends. From germline, CDR1 is DFQATT and CDR2 SNEGSKA (reference sequence). The CDR3 DNA reads TGCAGTGCTAGAGATCGTAGGGGGAACACCGGGGAGCTGTTTTTT. Translated, it gives CSARDRRGNTGELFF.

In this sample, this clonotype turned up many times. The chain joins TRBV7-2 to TRBJ2-5, with 10 bases identical to TRBD2. CDR3 size: 17 residues. After removal of 1 base from V and 5 bases from J, the junction contained 10 bases not matched to a gene. Germline CDR1 reads SGHTA; CDR2 reads FQGNSA. CDR3 region: CASSLVPSGSVRETQYF. CDR3 nucleotides: TGTGCCAGCAGCTTAGTCCCTAGCGGGAGTGTCCGGGAGACCCAGTACTTC.

This clonotype has a handful of counts. This chain uses TRBV24-1 with TRBJ2-1, with 7 bases identical to TRBD2. The CDR3 contains 15 residues. V gave up 9 bases and J gave up 9 bases; unmatched junction bases: 16. In germline, CDR1 is KGHDR, CDR2 SFDVKD. In DNA form, the CDR3 reads TGTGCCACCGGGGGGGGGTCCCGGAACGGGGGTGAGCAGTTCTTC. Its translation: CATGGGSRNGGEQFF.

This clonotype was seen at least ten times. Here the CDR3 reads CASSLVGKDEQYV. The CDR3 DNA is TGCGCCAGCAGCTTGGTGGGGAAGGACGAGCAGTACGTC. The rearrangement joins TRBV5-1 to TRBJ2-7; D call uncertain. CDR3 size: 13 residues. The V gene's germline CDR1 is SGHRS and CDR2 YFSETQ. With 0 bases removed from V and 5 bases from J, the gap between germline ends came to 9 bases.

This clonotype was found a few times. The chain employs TRBV20-1 and TRBJ2-5; no reliable D call. The V gene lost 0 bases and the J gene lost 0 bases, with 2 bases spanning the gap. CDR1 DFQATT and CDR2 SNEGSKA come from the germline V gene (reference sequence). The CDR3 consists of 12 residues. The CDR3 sequence: CSAREYQETQYF. The CDR3, as DNA: TGCAGTGCTAGAGAGTACCAAGAGACCCAGTACTTC.

The genes are TRBV2 and TRBJ1-2; no reliable D call. In germline, CDR1 is SNHLY, CDR2 FYNNEI. V lost 2 bases, J lost 7 bases, and 20 bases lay in between. The CDR3 is 16 amino acids. CDR3 in DNA: TGTGCCAGCAGTGAATTGGCCGCAGGCAGCTACAGTGGCTACACCTTC. Translating gives CASSELAAGSYSGYTF.

The gene calls are TRBV20-1 and TRBJ2-3, with 16 bases matching TRBD2. V lost 6 bases and J lost 8; bases outside the gene matches: 5. Germline loops: CDR1 DFQATT, CDR2 SNEGSKA (reference sequence). This CDR3 is 14 amino acids long. The CDR3 protein is CSAGLAGGPGTQYF. As DNA, the CDR3 is TGCAGTGCGGGACTAGCGGGAGGGCCAGGTACGCAGTATTTT.

This clonotype was seen a handful of times. The chain has TRBV6-1 and TRBJ1-4; TRBD1 is a possible D gene (5 bases). V dropped 1 base and J dropped 8 bases, with 14 bases sitting between them. The CDR3 is 15 amino acids. The germline CDR1 and CDR2 sequences are MNHNS and SASEGT. CDR3 nucleotides: TGTGCCAGCAGTGAAGGACAGCCTCTTGGGGAAAAACTGTTTTTT. This gives the protein CASSEGQPLGEKLFF.

This clonotype appeared many times. The chain joins TRBV20-1 to TRBJ2-1; 11 bases align to TRBD2. J lost 6 bases, V lost 5 bases, and 6 bases had no gene match. Germline CDR1 DFQATT, CDR2 SNEGSKA (reference sequence). CDR3 length equals 14 residues. CDR3 bases: TGCAGTGCTCATAGCGGGAGGGTCGTCAATGAGCAGTTCTTC. Translating it yields CSAHSGRVVNEQFF.

This clonotype was seen many times. The rearrangement links TRBV7-2 to TRBJ2-2; D uncertain. Between the trimmed V and J ends, which lost 1 base and 5 bases, there was a span of 8 bases. The CDR3 spans 14 residues. The germline V gene has CDR1 SGHTA and CDR2 FQGNSA. The CDR3 sequence: CASSLDLTTGELFF. CDR3 in DNA: TGTGCCAGCAGCTTAGACCTGACGACCGGGGAGCTGTTTTTT.

This rearrangement joins TRBV11-2 to TRBJ2-1, with D perhaps being TRBD1 or TRBD2 (5 bases each). V was trimmed by 0 bases and J by 5 bases, leaving 11 bases between them. Germline V lookup: CDR1 SGHAT, CDR2 FQNNGV. This CDR3 is built from 15 residues. This CDR3 reads CASSLDLGPHNEQFF. The CDR3 DNA is TGTGCCAGCAGCTTAGATCTGGGACCGCACAATGAGCAGTTCTTC.

This clonotype has just a few counts. The rearrangement links TRBV14 to TRBJ1-1; D is ambiguous. Germline assignment: CDR1 SGHDN and CDR2 FVKESK. Trimming removed 3 bases at V and 8 bases at J, with 19 bases between. The CDR3 is 15 amino acids. Written as DNA, the CDR3 is TGTGCCAGCAGCCATGTCTACCCCCGTGGATCCGAAGCTTTCTTT. This encodes CASSHVYPRGSEAFF. The whole variable domain, filled in from reference TRBV14 and TRBJ1-1, reads EAGVTQFPSHSVIEKGQTVTLRCDPISGHDNLYWYRRVMGKEIKFLLHFVKESKQDESGMPNNRFLAERTGGTYSTLKVQPAELEDSGVYFCASSHVYPRGSEAFFGQGTRLTVV.